What follows are 25 T cell receptor beta chains derived from one specimen sequenced in a study of T-cell memory formation after mild COVID-19. TCRdb re-called the 5' RACE reads through MiXCR, storing one row per CDR3 protein. Among more than 100,000 distinct CDR3 sequences listed, about a sixth were seen once. Sequenced material: PBMCs or a T cell subset sorted from them (not recorded which). The origin of the receptors is a man aged 18 to 35 who had mild COVID-19 (a few samples of this study predate the infection). Cell type and time point are not known.

The chain couples TRBV5-1 to TRBJ2-5; the match to TRBD2 covers 12 bases. V lost 4 bases and J lost 2; bases outside the gene matches: 6. The CDR3 extends over 16 amino acids. Germline CDR1 and CDR2: SGHRS and YFSETQ. The CDR3 protein is CASSLRLAGVQETQYF. As DNA, the CDR3 is TGCGCCAGCAGCCTTCGACTAGCGGGGGTTCAAGAGACCCAGTACTTC. The full variable domain, its missing parts supplied by reference TRBV5-1 and TRBJ2-5, is KAGVTQTPRYLIKTRGQQVTLSCSPISGHRSVSWYQQTPGQGLQFLFEYFSETQRNKGNFPGRFSGRQFSNSRSEMNVSTLELGDSALYLCASSLRLAGVQETQYFGPGTRLLVL.

This clonotype was counted only a few times. The chain links TRBV5-1 to TRBJ2-6, with D tentatively TRBD1 (5 bases). The CDR3 totals 15 residues. Trimming took off 1 base at V and 4 bases at J, with 9 bases between the two ends. The germline V gene encodes CDR1 SGHRS and CDR2 YFSETQ. In nucleotides, the CDR3 is TGCGCCAGCAGCTTGCAGGGTAACGGGGCCAACGTCCTGACTTTC. Its translation is CASSLQGNGANVLTF.

This clonotype was observed at least ten times. The CDR3 here is CASSFPGDDTQYF. The CDR3, as DNA: TGCGCCAGCAGCTTCCCGGGGGATGATACGCAGTATTTT. The rearrangement links TRBV5-1 to TRBJ2-3, with a weak D call TRBD2 (6 bases). Germline loops: CDR1 SGHRS, CDR2 YFSETQ. V dropped 2 bases and J dropped 6 bases, with 10 bases sitting between them. CDR3 length: 13 amino acids.

This clonotype was seen only a few times. V gene TRBV3-1 combines with J gene TRBJ1-1; D gene unclear. Germline lookup yields CDR1 LGHDT and CDR2 YNNKEL (reference sequence). The CDR3 runs to 13 residues. V was clipped by 6 bases and J by 1 base, with 9 bases between them. CDR3 nucleotides: TGTGCCAGCAGTCCCCTGAGGAACACTGAAGCTTTCTTT. Protein: CASSPLRNTEAFF.

V gene TRBV20-1 combines with J gene TRBJ1-2; TRBD1 might be the D (5 bases). Trimming cost V 6 bases and J 3 bases, with 17 bases left between them. The germline CDR1 and CDR2 sequences are DFQATT and SNEGSKA (reference sequence). The CDR3 spans 14 residues. DNA of the CDR3: TGCAGTGCCGCTAGCCCTCGGGGGGACTATGGCTACACCTTC. Translating gives CSAASPRGDYGYTF.

There are a few counts of this clonotype. The rearrangement uses TRBV12-3 or TRBV12-4 and TRBJ1-1, with D possibly being TRBD1 (6 bases). V shed 6 bases and J shed 6 bases, with 17 bases lying between them. The CDR3 is made up of 14 amino acids. CDR3 sequence: CASSPRRGVAEAFF. DNA of the CDR3: TGTGCCAGCAGCCCCCGCAGGGGTGTCGCTGAAGCTTTCTTT.

The V gene is TRBV5-6, the J gene TRBJ2-2, with D maybe TRBD2 (5 bases). Deletions cut 5 bases from V and 6 bases from J, with 8 bases between. Germline lookup yields CDR1 SGHDT and CDR2 YYEEEE. There are 12 residues in the CDR3. The chain's CDR3 is CASRLEAGELFF. The CDR3 nucleotides are TGTGCCAGCAGACTAGAGGCCGGGGAGCTGTTTTTT. Drawing the rest from reference TRBV5-6 and TRBJ2-2, the complete variable domain is DAGVTQSPTHLIKTRGQQVTLRCSPKSGHDTVSWYQQALGQGPQFIFQYYEEEERQRGNFPDRFSGHQFPNYSSELNVNALLLGDSALYLCASRLEAGELFFGEGSRLTVL.

This chain uses TRBV5-1 with TRBJ1-6; D not resolved. The germline V gene encodes CDR1 SGHRS and CDR2 YFSETQ. V lost 0 bases, J lost 7 bases, and 11 bases lay in between. The CDR3 consists of 15 residues. The CDR3 region has the DNA TGCGCCAGCAGCTTGGCCCGGGCGGCCAATTCACCCCTCCACTTT. Encoded protein: CASSLARAANSPLHF.

The DNA of the CDR3 is TGCAGTGCTAGAGATATCGGGGCTGGAGCTTTCTTT. As protein: CSARDIGAGAFF. V gene TRBV20-1 combines with J gene TRBJ1-1, with D possibly TRBD1 on 5 matching bases. Trimming cost V 0 bases and J 10 bases, with 12 bases left between them. Germline values: CDR1 DFQATT, CDR2 SNEGSKA (reference sequence). This CDR3 contains 12 residues.

There are a few counts of this clonotype. Written as DNA, the CDR3 is TGTGCCAGCAGTTACTCTGGGGTGGAGGGCGAGCAGTACTTC. Protein product: CASSYSGVEGEQYF. The chain carries TRBV6-5 and TRBJ2-7, with D maybe TRBD2 (6 bases). This CDR3 is built from 14 residues. V was shortened by 0 bases and J by 6 bases, with 12 bases between the two germline ends. Germline V gene data show CDR1 as MNHEY and CDR2 as SVGAGI.

This chain connects TRBV20-1 to TRBJ2-1; 14 bases align to TRBD2. V was clipped by 7 bases and J by 5 bases; unmatched bases: 1. Germline loops: CDR1 DFQATT, CDR2 SNEGSKA (reference sequence). This CDR3 spans 13 amino acids. CDR3 loop: CSGGLAGDNEQFF. The DNA of the CDR3 is TGCAGTGGGGGACTAGCGGGGGACAATGAGCAGTTCTTC.

The chain is built from TRBV20-1 and TRBJ2-7, with D unclear. Trimming took 6 bases from V and 2 from J, leaving 14 bases between them. From germline, CDR1 is DFQATT and CDR2 SNEGSKA (reference sequence). The CDR3 spans 13 residues. The CDR3 loop is CSAQGSGTYEQYF. CDR3 DNA: TGCAGTGCCCAAGGTTCAGGAACCTACGAGCAGTACTTC.

The V and J genes are TRBV20-1 and TRBJ2-2; no clear D gene. Germline V gene sequence: CDR1 DFQATT, CDR2 SNEGSKA (reference sequence). Trimming pared 0 bases from V and 5 bases from J, leaving 7 bases between. This CDR3 spans 13 amino acids. For the CDR3, the DNA is TGCAGTGCTAGAGATTGGCAGACCGGGGAGCTGTTTTTT. It is translated as CSARDWQTGELFF.

This clonotype was seen a handful of times. The genes are TRBV5-1 and TRBJ2-1, with a possible D match to TRBD2 (7 bases). Trimming left V 4 bases short and J 4 bases short, with 18 bases between. Germline CDR1 and CDR2: SGHRS and YFSETQ. CDR3 size: 16 residues. The CDR3 DNA sequence: TGCGCCAGCAGCCCCTCGGGGGGCGATGTATACAATGAGCAGTTCTTC. It codes for CASSPSGGDVYNEQFF.

This rearrangement joins TRBV6-5 to TRBJ1-2; D remains ambiguous. Germline V gives CDR1 MNHEY, CDR2 SVGAGI. The CDR3 loop spans 11 amino acids. The V end lost 9 bases, the J end lost 7 bases, and 12 bases lay between the germline ends. In nucleotides, the CDR3 is TGTGCCAGTGGGGTAACCCGTGGCTACACCTTC. This codes for CASGVTRGYTF.

V usage is TRBV20-1 and J usage is TRBJ1-5; 10 nucleotides align to TRBD1. CDR1 DFQATT and CDR2 SNEGSKA come from the germline V gene (reference sequence). Unmatched junction bases numbered 4, after V lost 6 bases and J lost 5 bases. This CDR3 is built from 13 residues. CDR3 sequence (DNA): TGCAGTGCCAGACAGGGGGCGTATCAGCCCCAGCATTTT. Amino acid sequence: CSARQGAYQPQHF.

The rearrangement links TRBV7-9 to TRBJ1-5; no clear D gene. The V gene's germline CDR1 is SEHNR and CDR2 FQNEAQ (reference sequence). Trimming cost V 4 bases and J 4 bases, with 20 bases left between them. This CDR3 has 17 residues. The CDR3 nucleotides are TGTGCCAGCAGCTCCTCCTTGGACTCCATAAGTAATCAGCCCCAGCATTTT. Amino acid sequence: CASSSSLDSISNQPQHF. Full variable domain (missing parts from reference TRBV7-9 and TRBJ1-5): DTGVSQNPRHKITKRGQNVTFRCDPISEHNRLYWYRQTLGQGPEFLTYFQNEAQLEKSRLLSDRFSAERPKGSFSTLEIQRTEQGDSAMYLCASSSSLDSISNQPQHFGDGTRLSIL.

This chain joins TRBV20-1 and TRBJ2-7; no firm D call. The CDR3 length is 14 residues. Germline V gives CDR1 DFQATT, CDR2 SNEGSKA (reference sequence). Trimming took off 3 bases at V and 4 bases at J, with 16 bases between the two ends. The CDR3 here is CSARAHSLGYEQYF. CDR3 DNA: TGCAGTGCTAGGGCCCACTCCCTCGGGTACGAGCAGTACTTC.

This clonotype was picked up a small number of times. The chain is built from TRBV3-1 and TRBJ2-3, with D hard to call. The CDR3 is 13 amino acids. CDR1 is LGHDT and CDR2 is YNNKEL in the germline V gene (reference sequence). The V end lost 3 bases, the J end lost 10 bases, and 14 bases lay between the germline ends. CDR3 in DNA: TGTGCCAGCAGCCAGGACGTATCCCCAGCGCAGTATTTT. Translating it yields CASSQDVSPAQYF.

V usage is TRBV20-1 and J usage is TRBJ1-2; the D is unclear. CDR1 is DFQATT, CDR2 SNEGSKA, per germline (reference sequence). The CDR3 is 14 amino acids. With 6 bases removed from V and 4 bases from J, the gap between germline ends came to 18 bases. Here the CDR3 reads CSAISYGGSYGYTF. The CDR3 DNA reads TGCAGTGCCATATCCTACGGTGGGAGCTATGGCTACACCTTC.

This chain joins TRBV2 and TRBJ2-5; D could derive from TRBD1 or TRBD2 (5 bases each). CDR1 is SNHLY, CDR2 FYNNEI, per germline. This CDR3 is 15 amino acids long. Between the trimmed V and J ends, which lost 6 bases and 0 bases, there was a span of 14 bases. CDR3 nucleotides: TGTGCCAGCAGGGCGGCGTTGGGGGACCAAGAGACCCAGTACTTC. Translated, it gives CASRAALGDQETQYF.

The chain employs TRBV5-1 and TRBJ2-1; 8 bases align to TRBD2. Germline V gene data show CDR1 as SGHRS and CDR2 as YFSETQ. V dropped 7 bases and J dropped 4; count of bases not matched to a gene: 10. The CDR3 consists of 15 residues. In DNA, the CDR3 is TGCGCCAGCCTGGAGGGAGCGGGAGCTTACAATGAGCAGTTCTTC. Translation gives CASLEGAGAYNEQFF.

This clonotype was found many times. CDR3 residues: CASSAGVGSRVGETQYF. The DNA for the CDR3 is TGTGCCAGCAGTGCCGGCGTCGGCAGCCGGGTAGGGGAGACCCAGTACTTC. J is TRBJ2-5 and V is TRBV12-3 or TRBV12-4; D not resolved. Trimming removed 5 bases at V and 5 bases at J, with 24 bases between. The CDR3 sequence is 17 residues long.

This clonotype was counted a few times. V is TRBV29-1 and J is TRBJ2-7, with 9 bases that match TRBD1. The length of the CDR3 is 12 residues. J lost 6 bases, V lost 6 bases, and 6 bases had no gene match. The germline CDR1 and CDR2 sequences are SQVTM and ANQGSEA. The CDR3 coding sequence is TGCAGCGTCGTTAGACAGGGGGGCGAGCAGTACGTC. It specifies CSVVRQGGEQYV.

This chain connects TRBV6-2 or TRBV6-3 to TRBJ2-3; maybe TRBD2 (5 bases). Trimming took off 6 bases at V and 4 bases at J, with 14 bases between the two ends. The CDR3 is 14 amino acids. The germline V gene has CDR1 MNHEY and CDR2 SVGEGT. The CDR3 loop is CASSPSGEADTQYF. CDR3 bases: TGTGCCAGCAGCCCTTCCGGGGAAGCAGATACGCAGTATTTT.